Given below is one T cell receptor beta chain in context. Its specificity is unknown. These data come from a study of a mutant IDH1 vaccine in newly diagnosed glioma. Study-level information: Treated patients showed a male proportion of roughly 62%, a female proportion of approximately 38%, and a mean age of approximately 40 years. Previous care, which was radiotherapy, temozolomide, or both, most often involved both. Findings of the study overall: Pseudoprogression seemingly bore no relation to changes in top peripheral T cell clonotypes.

Clones were sequenced by immunoSEQ multiplex PCR, and TCRdb holds only the in-frame ones, with some missing. The sample includes around 50,000 clones, approximately 84% of them seen just once. The sample's time point: week 47, end of study. All doses held 300 ug of mutant IDH1 20-mer peptide, with topical imiquimod. Each tumor in the donors was a new WHO grade 3 or 4 astrocytoma, IDH1-mutant and ATRX-lost. This receptor was obtained from a woman in her 30s with glioma. Some clones in this sample may be carry-over from other donors' samples. This sample comprised PBMCs, obtained from a glioma patient whose treatment included an IDH1 peptide vaccine.

The CDR3 DNA reads as TGTGCCTGGAGCAAGGGGACTGAAGCTTTCTTT. This encodes CAWSKGTEAFF. J is TRBJ1-1 and V is TRBV30, with a tentative D call TRBD1 (5 bases). The ends were cut back, 3 bases at V and 5 bases at J, with 7 bases in the middle. The CDR3 has 11 amino acids. In germline, CDR1 is GTSNPN, CDR2 SVGIG (reference sequence).